This T cell receptor beta chain emerged from a study of T cell clonotyping in hematopoietic cell transplantation. With respect to this clone: Its target is not known.

Trimming shortened V by 1 base and J by 0 bases, and 5 bases separated the two germline ends. This CDR3 spans 14 amino acids. Germline CDR1 MGHRA, CDR2 YSYEKL. Whole-study results and caveats: No sorting was done, leaving CD4 and CD8 contributions mixed. Graft donor and pretransplant recipient Inverse Simpson Index values predicted broader posttransplant TCR diversity. Few recipient clonotypes overlapped donors; over 95% were de novo at given depth.

TCRdb's table, derived via immunoSEQ multiplex PCR, lists solely in-frame clones and lacks some. The sample holds more than 25,000 clones, 80% to 95% seen once. Recipients were bled about 28 days pretransplant and at posttransplant days 30, 100, 180. The sequences come from PBMCs, collected 100 days after allogeneic stem cell transplant. The TCR comes from a female patient aged 45-65 years who had an allogeneic stem cell transplant from a related donor, so the T cells may come from the graft donor. Some clones in this sample may be carry-over from other donors' samples. The chain joins TRBV4-1 to TRBJ2-3, with D hard to call. In DNA form, the CDR3 reads TGCGCCAGCAGCCAAGGCAGAAGCACAGATACGCAGTATTTT. Its translation: CASSQGRSTDTQYF.